Reported below is one T cell receptor (beta chain). The antigen this receptor binds is unknown. A junction boundary mismatches the germline segment, possibly from a read error. The cohort comprised more than 25 patients with locally advanced or metastatic urothelial carcinoma treated at Memorial Sloan Kettering on a trial protocol. Peripheral blood mononuclear cells were collected pretreatment and during treatment, at between 1 and 8 total time points per patient. The Qiagen DNeasy Blood extraction kit was used to purify genomic DNA from total PBMCs and tumor samples. PBMCs were collected pretreatment and during treatment, and were isolated and stored as previously described. To estimate absolute template abundance from read counts, synthetic TCR analog templates were spiked into each PCR. The immunoSEQ assay was used to amplify TCRbeta CDR3 regions from genomic DNA with bias-controlled V and J gene primers. Sequencing of rearranged TCRbeta segments was performed at approximately 20X coverage. Under the source paper's analysis protocol: Sequencing errors were corrected by clustering, and CDR3s were annotated against IMGT so that V, D and J genes could be assigned. Downstream analyses used only productive TCRbeta rearrangements and left out out-of-frame or stop-codon sequences. To compute clonality, Shannon entropy was normalized by the log of the number of unique productive sequences and then subtracted from one. Clones differing between time points or between blood and tumor were identified using Fisher's exact test with Benjamini-Hochberg correction, with an adjusted p below 0.01 applied as the threshold. TCRdb holds this immuneACCESS table with in-frame rearrangements only. Some clones are missing; in checked studies, unresolved V genes explain under half, and the rest has no known cause. The V and J calls and clone size were taken over from that table, and D and trimming were inferred from the DNA. A total of approximately 100,000 clones appear in this sample, 91% of them only once. The ten top clones hold around 0.9% of the sample.

In the germline V gene (reference sequence), CDR1 corresponds to MNHEY and CDR2 to SMNVEV. The CDR3 contains 13 residues, cysteine and phenylalanine counted. Of the read, only the CDR3 DNA is kept; its 39 bases are in frame from base 1. The sample is drawn from a study of PD-L1 blockade in urothelial cancer (dated by TCRdb to about 2017). Regarding the complete study: Therapy was started in the mid-2010s for all patients, and atezolizumab 1,200 mg was administered intravenously every 3 weeks. About 85% of the roughly 29 patients were identified as males with urothelial cancer of bladder origin, and a prior smoking history was reported by 18 of 29 patients. Patients had an ECOG performance status of 0 or 1 and had received between 0 and 3 prior chemotherapy regimens. Blood samples were analyzed at 3 weeks after treatment start (second dose) and at 6 weeks after treatment start. Blood samples gave median yields of around 140,000 T cells and some 80,000 unique TCRs, along with a median clonality of 0.080. Somatic, immune and clinical correlates of response to PD-L1 blockade with atezolizumab in urothelial cancer were the focus of an exploratory multi-omic analysis. Pretreatment tumor samples and matched peripheral blood, collected serially before and after atezolizumab treatment, underwent TCR sequencing. Durable clinical benefit meant progression-free survival longer than 6 months, and TCR features were also tested against progression-free and overall survival. In the same patients who had TCR sequencing, pretreatment tumors also underwent whole exome sequencing and RNA sequencing. Under 10 patients reached durable clinical benefit, while some 21 patients did not. Pretreatment blood TCR-seq was available for about 30 patients, at least one posttreatment blood collection was obtained for approximately 25 patients, and tumor TCR-seq was available for approximately 25 patients.

Study-wide findings and limitations: Improved progression-free and overall survival was found to be associated with pretreatment peripheral blood TCR clonality below the median. Because the sample size was small (n of about 31) and many of the analyses were exploratory, the results are meant to be hypothesis-generating. Greater expansion of tumor-associated TCR clones in peripheral blood 3 weeks after the start of treatment was observed in patients with durable benefit (n of about 21, p = 0.022).

The TCR originated in a woman older than 75 with urothelial cancer. The chain was built from TRBV27 and TRBJ2-3; tentative D gene TRBD2, with 5 bases matching. Sequences were derived from PBMCs, sampled around atezolizumab (anti-PD-L1) treatment. CDR3 protein: CASTLRGADTQYF. The nucleotide sequence reads as follows: TGTGCCAGCACTTTACGGGGTGCGGATACGCAGTATTTT.